The next 6 T cell receptor beta chains were all read from a single sample in a study of vaccination and CD4 T cells after COVID-19. With the Oncomine TCR Beta short-read assay, DNA from cultured CD4+ T cells was sequenced. TCRdb processed the PCR reads anew with MiXCR; each CDR3 protein has one entry. The repertoire holds about 12,000 distinct CDR3 sequences, with roughly a quarter as singletons. Treatment reported: roughly ten-day PBMC culture with coronavirus spike peptide pools or control peptides (ViraFEST assay). No antigens are known for them. The sequenced sample was CD4+ T cells from blood, cultured in vitro, obtained before SARS-CoV-2 vaccination. These receptors came from a human donor who received a COVID-19 vaccine.

This clonotype was counted a few times. The chain is built from TRBV19 and TRBJ1-5; 8 nucleotides line up with TRBD1. Germline V gives CDR1 LNHDA, CDR2 SQIVND (reference sequence). There are 15 residues in the CDR3. The trim removed 4 bases at V and 3 bases at J, leaving 5 bases unmatched. CDR3 nucleotide sequence: TGTGCCAGTAGTAAAACAGGGGGATTCAATCAGCCCCAGCATTTT. Protein product: CASSKTGGFNQPQHF.

This clonotype has more than one count but fewer than ten. V is TRBV27 and J is TRBJ2-5, with a tentative D call TRBD1 (5 bases). The germline V gene encodes CDR1 MNHEY and CDR2 SMNVEV (reference sequence). The CDR3 sequence is 12 residues long. Trimming took off 5 bases at V and 2 bases at J, with 6 bases between the two ends. The CDR3 coding sequence is TGTGCCAGCAGTCAGGGTCAAGAGACCCAGTACTTC. Translation: CASSQGQETQYF.

This clonotype was observed a handful of times. For the CDR3, the DNA is TGTGCCAGCAGCTTGGACAGGAAAGATGGCTACACCTTC. This encodes CASSLDRKDGYTF. The chain links TRBV7-2 to TRBJ1-2; 7 positions match TRBD1. The length of the CDR3 is 13 residues. V lost 3 bases and J lost 6; bases outside the gene matches: 4. CDR1 SGHTA and CDR2 FQGNSA come from the germline V gene.

This clonotype was counted between two and nine times. The rearrangement uses TRBV7-9 and TRBJ2-3, with a weak D call TRBD2 (6 bases). In germline, CDR1 is SEHNR, CDR2 FQNEAQ (reference sequence). Trimming removed 4 bases at V and 5 bases at J, with 16 bases between. The CDR3 extends over 15 amino acids. Written as DNA, the CDR3 is TGTGCCAGCAGCTCCCGGCAGGGAGGAGTAGATACGCAGTATTTT. Its protein is CASSSRQGGVDTQYF.

The V call is TRBV12-3 or TRBV12-4, the J call TRBJ1-5; no clear D gene. There are 13 residues in the CDR3. V dropped 8 bases and J dropped 7 bases, with 15 bases sitting between them. CDR3 protein: CASSIRVYQPQHF. Written as DNA, the CDR3 is TGTGCCAGCTCGATTAGGGTGTACCAGCCCCAGCATTTT.

In this sample, this clonotype turned up a few times. The chain joins TRBV6-5 to TRBJ2-3; 8 bases agree with TRBD2. J gave up 0 bases and V 2 bases, and 7 bases lay outside the gene matches. The CDR3 covers 17 residues. The germline V gene has CDR1 MNHEY and CDR2 SVGAGI. CDR3 coding DNA: TGTGCCAGCAGTTACCCAACTAGCGGCCCTAGCACAGATACGCAGTATTTT. It specifies CASSYPTSGPSTDTQYF.